This T cell receptor (beta chain) was retrieved from a study of identical twins. Template switching created a universal primer site, and the cDNA included unique molecular identifiers. MiXCR was run by TCRdb on the 5' RACE reads, yielding one entry per CDR3 protein. The sample has about 150,000 distinct CDR3 sequences, roughly 3.5% seen once. This clonotype occurred many times. What it recognizes is unknown. Whole-study results and caveats: Where out-of-frame alpha sequences were twin-shared, they showed excess low generation probability. Cord blood's abundant beta clonotypes had fewer insertions, unlike memory repertoires.

The CDR3 is 16 residues long. Trimming at V came to 4 bases and at J to 1 base, leaving 8 bases not matched to a gene. Germline CDR1 SGHRS, CDR2 YFSETQ. The source of this sequence is a man aged 18 to 30 in good health. Source material: memory T cells sorted from blood. The rearrangement links TRBV5-1 to TRBJ2-1; 7 bases agree with TRBD2. Written as DNA, the CDR3 is TGCGCCAGCAGCCATGGACTAGATAGGTCCTACAATGAGCAGTTCTTC. This gives the protein CASSHGLDRSYNEQFF. The full variable domain, rest sourced from reference TRBV5-1 and TRBJ2-1, is KAGVTQTPRYLIKTRGQQVTLSCSPISGHRSVSWYQQTPGQGLQFLFEYFSETQRNKGNFPGRFSGRQFSNSRSEMNVSTLELGDSALYLCASSHGLDRSYNEQFFGPGTRLTVL.